This T cell receptor beta chain was sequenced in a study of T-cell reconstitution after alpha-beta-depleted transplantation in children. Construction of the TCRbeta library involved unique molecular identifiers. TCRdb ran MiXCR on the PCR reads and lists one entry per CDR3 protein. The sample holds 200,000 to 300,000 distinct CDR3 sequences, around 12% seen once. Trimming removed 3 bases from V and 0 bases from J; junction bases left unmatched: 5. The CDR3 is 16 residues long. Per germline, CDR1 LGHDT and CDR2 YNNKEL (reference sequence). This sequence joins TRBV3-1 and TRBJ1-1; 9 nucleotides agree with TRBD1. Here the sequenced sample was PBMCs from the stem cell graft donor, taken from the stem cell graft. The sequence was obtained from a human donor who donated a stem cell graft to a child with acute lymphoblastic leukemia. CDR3 nucleotides: TGTGCCAGCAGCCAGGACAGGGGACGGGTGAACACTGAAGCTTTCTTT. It codes for CASSQDRGRVNTEAFF.